This TCR beta chain was found in a study of CD8 T cells in Susac syndrome. Germline CDR1 reads LGHDT; CDR2 reads YNNKEL (reference sequence). The V segment lost 4 bases and the J segment 2 bases; nucleotides outside the gene matches: 4. The CDR3 extends over 17 amino acids. Reverse transcription used about 0.45 to 1 ug RNA and random hexamers. TCRdb analysed the immunoSEQ multiplex PCR reads with MiXCR anew, one entry per CDR3 protein. The sample includes fewer than 90,000 distinct CDR3 sequences, approximately 94% of them seen just once. The chain recombines TRBV3-1 with TRBJ2-6; TRBD1 matches at 11 bases. This clonotype was obtained from a human donor with Susac syndrome. The sample consisted of CD8+ T cells from PBMCs. The CDR3 region is CASSPDRGLPGANVLTF. In nucleotides, the CDR3 is TGTGCCAGCAGCCCGGACAGGGGGCTGCCTGGGGCCAACGTCCTGACTTTC.